This is a list of T cell receptor beta chains from one sample in a study of identical twins. Each CDR3 protein is one row after TCRdb ran MiXCR on the 5' RACE reads. The data contain 270,000 or so distinct CDR3 sequences, roughly 8.7% of them singletons. These same records also appear under a second study, on yellow fever vaccine responses in identical twins.

Sequencing was performed on CD8+ T cells sorted from blood. Receptor source: a woman younger than 35 in good health. The conserved cysteine and the conserved F or W are not part of the CDR3 here. Each record gives: J gene, V gene, D gene, CDR3 protein. D genes are given only for firm matches.

j_gene: TRBJ1-1
v_gene: TRBV24-1
d_gene: -
CDR3aa: ATESGVANTEAF

j_gene: TRBJ2-1
v_gene: TRBV4-1
d_gene: -
CDR3aa: ASRMGSGLLGGQF

j_gene: TRBJ2-5
v_gene: TRBV3-1
d_gene: -
CDR3aa: ASSHLRGRSYQETQY

j_gene: TRBJ2-3
v_gene: TRBV20-1
d_gene: -
CDR3aa: SARGLGDPYLGTQY

j_gene: TRBJ2-7
v_gene: TRBV7-6
d_gene: -
CDR3aa: ASSTGGAGYEQY

j_gene: TRBJ2-7
v_gene: TRBV10-3
d_gene: TRBD2
CDR3aa: AISESTLADYEQY

j_gene: TRBJ2-3
v_gene: TRBV5-1
d_gene: TRBD1
CDR3aa: ASSGGTGADTQY

j_gene: TRBJ2-1
v_gene: TRBV2
d_gene: -
CDR3aa: ASSEAAYNEQF

j_gene: TRBJ2-1
v_gene: TRBV6-1
d_gene: TRBD1
CDR3aa: ASSRETGGDEQF

j_gene: TRBJ2-2
v_gene: TRBV4-3
d_gene: -
CDR3aa: ASSRKDISVPGELF

j_gene: TRBJ2-3
v_gene: TRBV3-1
d_gene: -
CDR3aa: ASSLRARSFTDNTDTQY

j_gene: TRBJ2-7
v_gene: TRBV28
d_gene: -
CDR3aa: ASSRKAGQY

j_gene: TRBJ2-5
v_gene: TRBV10-2
d_gene: -
CDR3aa: ASSNHRENQETQY

j_gene: TRBJ2-2
v_gene: TRBV27
d_gene: TRBD1
CDR3aa: ASSPLGTVNTGELF

j_gene: TRBJ2-2
v_gene: TRBV29-1
d_gene: TRBD1
CDR3aa: LGQTYTGELF

j_gene: TRBJ1-4
v_gene: TRBV25-1
d_gene: -
CDR3aa: ATSGVDPKQLF

j_gene: TRBJ2-7
v_gene: TRBV20-1
d_gene: TRBD2
CDR3aa: SAFLAGAGYEQY

j_gene: TRBJ2-1
v_gene: TRBV29-1
d_gene: -
CDR3aa: SVDLGNEQF

j_gene: TRBJ2-1
v_gene: TRBV27
d_gene: TRBD1
CDR3aa: ASGGTGEKQF

j_gene: TRBJ2-1
v_gene: TRBV29-1
d_gene: -
CDR3aa: SVVRPLSDEQF

j_gene: TRBJ2-3
v_gene: TRBV11-1
d_gene: -
CDR3aa: ASSLITKEPGRTDTQY

j_gene: TRBJ2-7
v_gene: TRBV28
d_gene: TRBD2
CDR3aa: ASSWGGEQY

j_gene: TRBJ2-1
v_gene: TRBV6-2/TRBV6-3
d_gene: TRBD1
CDR3aa: ASFSVDRAYNEQF

j_gene: TRBJ2-1
v_gene: TRBV4-2
d_gene: -
CDR3aa: ASSQDPARGLYNEQF

j_gene: TRBJ2-7
v_gene: TRBV10-3
d_gene: -
CDR3aa: AISVRDSPTYEQY

j_gene: TRBJ2-1
v_gene: TRBV5-1
d_gene: -
CDR3aa: ASRGEDYEQF

j_gene: TRBJ2-1
v_gene: TRBV5-1
d_gene: -
CDR3aa: ASSLVEGPYNEQF

j_gene: TRBJ2-5
v_gene: TRBV7-2
d_gene: -
CDR3aa: ASRLNTLDLETQY

j_gene: TRBJ1-2
v_gene: TRBV20-1
d_gene: -
CDR3aa: SAQPQGPSPGNGYT

j_gene: TRBJ1-1
v_gene: TRBV24-1
d_gene: -
CDR3aa: ATSDSRGLATEAF

j_gene: TRBJ2-7
v_gene: TRBV20-1
d_gene: -
CDR3aa: SARGRGVAYEQY

j_gene: TRBJ1-1
v_gene: TRBV27
d_gene: -
CDR3aa: ATQDGGGHTEAF

j_gene: TRBJ2-1
v_gene: TRBV27
d_gene: TRBD2
CDR3aa: ASSSTNPSGEQF

j_gene: TRBJ2-1
v_gene: TRBV20-1
d_gene: -
CDR3aa: SARVESMNEQF

j_gene: TRBJ1-1
v_gene: TRBV29-1
d_gene: TRBD1
CDR3aa: SVAQGAGTEAF

j_gene: TRBJ2-1
v_gene: TRBV15
d_gene: -
CDR3aa: ATSRESGDSSYNEQF

j_gene: TRBJ2-2
v_gene: TRBV7-6
d_gene: TRBD1
CDR3aa: ASSPGQGANTGELF

j_gene: TRBJ2-7
v_gene: TRBV7-9
d_gene: -
CDR3aa: ASGQESSYEQY

j_gene: TRBJ2-7
v_gene: TRBV20-1
d_gene: -
CDR3aa: SAKGRRYEQY

j_gene: TRBJ2-1
v_gene: TRBV6-2/TRBV6-3
d_gene: -
CDR3aa: ASSSTVEQF

j_gene: TRBJ2-7
v_gene: TRBV20-1
d_gene: TRBD1
CDR3aa: SAFPDRTPREQY

j_gene: TRBJ2-1
v_gene: TRBV9
d_gene: -
CDR3aa: ASSGGAGSYNEQF

j_gene: TRBJ2-7
v_gene: TRBV12-3/TRBV12-4
d_gene: TRBD2
CDR3aa: ASLETSGSYEQY

j_gene: TRBJ2-2
v_gene: TRBV12-3/TRBV12-4
d_gene: TRBD2
CDR3aa: ASSREGAGANTGELF

j_gene: TRBJ2-1
v_gene: TRBV6-4
d_gene: -
CDR3aa: ASSPSGLGEQF